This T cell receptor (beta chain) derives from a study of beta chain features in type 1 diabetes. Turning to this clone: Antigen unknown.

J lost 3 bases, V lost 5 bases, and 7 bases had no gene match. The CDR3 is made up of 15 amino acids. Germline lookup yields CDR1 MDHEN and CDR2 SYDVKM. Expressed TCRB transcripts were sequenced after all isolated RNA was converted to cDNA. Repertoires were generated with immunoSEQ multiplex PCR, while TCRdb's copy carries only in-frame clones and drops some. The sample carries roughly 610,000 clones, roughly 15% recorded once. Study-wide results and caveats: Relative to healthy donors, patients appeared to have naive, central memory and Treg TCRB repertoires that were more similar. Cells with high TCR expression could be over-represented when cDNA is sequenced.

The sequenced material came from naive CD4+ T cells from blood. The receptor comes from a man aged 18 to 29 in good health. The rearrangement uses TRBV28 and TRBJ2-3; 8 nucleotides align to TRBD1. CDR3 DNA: TGTGCCAGCAGTCCAAGGACAGGGTGGACAGATACGCAGTATTTT. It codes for CASSPRTGWTDTQYF.